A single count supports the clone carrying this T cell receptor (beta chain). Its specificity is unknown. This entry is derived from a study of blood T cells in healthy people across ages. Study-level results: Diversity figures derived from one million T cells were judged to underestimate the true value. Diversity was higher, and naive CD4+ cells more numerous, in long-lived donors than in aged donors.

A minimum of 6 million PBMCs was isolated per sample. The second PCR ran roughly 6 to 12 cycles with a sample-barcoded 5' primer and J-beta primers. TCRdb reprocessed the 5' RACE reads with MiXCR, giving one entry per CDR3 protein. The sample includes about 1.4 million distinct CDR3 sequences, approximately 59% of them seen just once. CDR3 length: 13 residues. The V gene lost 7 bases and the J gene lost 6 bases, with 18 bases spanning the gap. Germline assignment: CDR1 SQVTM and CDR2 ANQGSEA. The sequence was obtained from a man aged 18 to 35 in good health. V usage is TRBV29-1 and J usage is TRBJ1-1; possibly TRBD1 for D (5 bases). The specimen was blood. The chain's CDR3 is CSAGTPGRAEAFF. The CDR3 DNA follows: TGCAGCGCTGGGACGCCCGGGCGCGCTGAAGCTTTCTTT.